The 30 T cell receptor beta chains given below trace back to one sample, sequenced in a study of blood T cell repertoires in COVID-19. Method: immunoSEQ multiplex PCR; TCRdb's copy keeps in-frame clones and lacks some. The data hold around 430,000 clones, with 87% observed a single time. Sequences were obtained from PBMCs or T cells enriched from blood (not recorded which). The receptors shown here come from a woman in her 50s who had recovered from COVID-19.

This chain connects TRBV28 to TRBJ1-2; 7 nucleotides line up with TRBD1. This CDR3 contains 14 residues. Germline V CDR1 and CDR2: MDHEN, SYDVKM. After removal of 5 bases from V and 4 bases from J, the junction contained 7 bases not matched to a gene. CDR3 sequence: CASSPTGYGYGYTF. The CDR3 DNA reads TGTGCCAGCAGTCCGACAGGGTACGGCTATGGCTACACCTTC.

The chain combines TRBV9 with TRBJ2-5, with a weak D call TRBD2 (5 bases). Trimming cost V 2 bases and J 5 bases, with 10 bases left between them. The CDR3 covers 13 residues. Germline CDR1 SGDLS, CDR2 YYNGEE. The CDR3 DNA reads as TGTGCCAGCAGCGTGTATGGCGGGGAGACCCAGTACTTC. Its translation is CASSVYGGETQYF.

This chain uses TRBV14 with TRBJ2-2; 7 bases are a match to TRBD1. The germline CDR1 and CDR2 sequences are SGHDN and FVKESK. V was pared by 4 bases and J by 6 bases, with 2 bases of the junction left unmatched. There are 13 residues in the CDR3. The CDR3 is CASSRDRAGELFF. Written as DNA, the CDR3 is TGTGCCAGCAGCCGAGACAGGGCCGGGGAGCTGTTTTTT.

V gene TRBV7-6 combines with J gene TRBJ2-7; 7 bases are shared with TRBD2. The CDR3 is 16 residues long. Germline V gene sequence: CDR1 SGHVS, CDR2 FNYEAQ. J was trimmed by 1 base and V by 1 base; bases with no gene match: 7. DNA for the CDR3: TGTGCCAGCAGCTTAGGGGCGCCGGGGGGTTCCTACGAGCAGTACTTC. Its translation: CASSLGAPGGSYEQYF.

In its sample, this clone was seen a few times. V usage is TRBV20-1 and J usage is TRBJ1-1, with D hard to call. Germline V gene lookup returns CDR1 DFQATT and CDR2 SNEGSKA (reference sequence). CDR3 length: 11 amino acids. V was shortened by 6 bases and J by 2 bases, with 7 bases between the two germline ends. The CDR3 protein is CSATKNTEAFF. The CDR3 coding sequence is TGCAGTGCCACAAAAAACACTGAAGCTTTCTTT.

The chain uses TRBV5-1 and TRBJ1-5; 10 bases fit TRBD1. V was clipped by 5 bases and J by 5 bases; unmatched bases: 7. CDR1 SGHRS and CDR2 YFSETQ come from the germline V gene. This CDR3 contains 15 residues. Here the CDR3 DNA reads TGCGCCAGCAGAAGGGACAGGGGAGCTGATCAGCCCCAGCATTTT. Translation: CASRRDRGADQPQHF.

This rearrangement joins TRBV7-2 to TRBJ1-3, with a tentative D call TRBD1 (6 bases). V was clipped by 1 base and J by 4 bases, with 14 bases between them. The CDR3 is 16 residues long. Germline CDR1 SGHTA, CDR2 FQGNSA. CDR3 nucleotide sequence: TGTGCCAGCAGCTTAGGGCGGGGGGCGAGCGGAAACACCATATATTTT. Protein: CASSLGRGASGNTIYF.

V is TRBV30 and J is TRBJ2-1; D may be TRBD1 (5 bases). Germline lookup yields CDR1 GTSNPN and CDR2 SVGIG (reference sequence). Trimming pared 5 bases from V and 9 bases from J, leaving 20 bases between. The CDR3 loop spans 14 amino acids. The CDR3 DNA sequence: TGTGCCTGGTACCCGGATGTGGGGCCGGCTGAGCAGTTCTTC. Translation: CAWYPDVGPAEQFF.

The chain links TRBV28 to TRBJ1-2, with 7 bases that match TRBD1. Germline values: CDR1 MDHEN, CDR2 SYDVKM. The V segment lost 2 bases and the J segment 4 bases; nucleotides outside the gene matches: 1. The CDR3 consists of 13 residues. The CDR3 DNA sequence: TGTGCCAGCAGTTTACGGGACAGCTATGGCTACACCTTC. As protein: CASSLRDSYGYTF.

This chain links TRBV27 with TRBJ1-5; D unresolved. This CDR3 spans 13 amino acids. Between the trimmed V and J ends, which lost 6 bases and 3 bases, there was a span of 9 bases. Germline CDR1 is MNHEY and CDR2 is SMNVEV (reference sequence). The chain's CDR3 is CASSEGDNQPQHF. The CDR3 coding sequence is TGTGCCAGCAGCGAGGGAGACAATCAGCCCCAGCATTTT.

CDR3 region: CAWSWELPVEGYTF. Here the CDR3 DNA reads TGTGCCTGGAGTTGGGAGCTCCCTGTGGAGGGCTACACCTTC. This chain connects TRBV30 to TRBJ1-2; the D is unclear. The CDR3 totals 14 residues. Looked up from germline, CDR1 is GTSNPN and CDR2 is SVGIG (reference sequence). The ends were cut back, 2 bases at V and 8 bases at J, with 18 bases in the middle. Variable domain in full (rest from reference TRBV30 and TRBJ1-2): SQTIHQWPATLVQPVGSPLSLECTVEGTSNPNLYWYRQAAGRGLQLLFYSVGIGQISSEVPQNLSASRPQDRQFILSSKKLLLSDSGFYLCAWSWELPVEGYTFGSGTRLTVV.

The gene calls are TRBV24-1 and TRBJ1-2, with 9 bases fitting TRBD1. Germline loops: CDR1 KGHDR, CDR2 SFDVKD. V lost 2 bases, J lost 8 bases, and 14 bases stayed unmatched. CDR3 length: 17 amino acids. The CDR3 sequence: CATSDYREGQGGVGYTF. CDR3 bases: TGTGCCACCAGTGATTACCGCGAGGGACAGGGCGGAGTAGGCTACACCTTC.

The rearrangement uses TRBV5-5 and TRBJ1-2; D is undetermined. V was pared by 2 bases and J by 4 bases, with 9 bases between. Germline CDR1 and CDR2: SGHKS and YYEKEE (reference sequence). The CDR3 runs to 13 residues. The CDR3 is CASSFAQAYGYTF. Here the CDR3 DNA reads TGTGCCAGCAGCTTTGCCCAGGCCTATGGCTACACCTTC.

This clone appeared many times. The chain is built from TRBV3-1 (or the pseudogene TRBV3-2) and TRBJ2-7, with D possibly matching TRBD1 (6 bases). V lost 4 bases, J lost 6 bases, and 13 bases lay in between. This CDR3 has 13 residues. CDR1 is LGHDT, CDR2 YNNKEL, per germline (reference sequence). CDR3 loop: CASSRVRGSEQYF. The CDR3 DNA is TGTGCCAGCAGCCGAGTAAGGGGGTCCGAGCAGTACTTC.

The rearrangement uses TRBV13 and TRBJ2-1; 12 bases map to TRBD2. The V and J ends lost 1 base and 8 bases, in that order; junction bases with no gene match: 6. From germline, CDR1 is PRHDT and CDR2 FYEKMQ (reference sequence). The CDR3 is 16 amino acids. For the CDR3, the DNA is TGTGCCAGCAGCTTAGTTACTAGCGGGGGGTACGATGAGCAGTTCTTC. Translating it yields CASSLVTSGGYDEQFF.

The chain joins TRBV9 to TRBJ1-1; D gene unclear. The CDR3 runs 14 residues. With 1 base removed from V and 5 bases from J, the gap between germline ends came to 12 bases. Germline V gives CDR1 SGDLS, CDR2 YYNGEE. Written as DNA, the CDR3 is TGTGCCAGCAGCGTATCCCCCTCGGGAACTGAAGCTTTCTTT. It translates to CASSVSPSGTEAFF.

The chain is built from TRBV5-6 and TRBJ1-1, with unresolved D. V was pared by 7 bases and J by 0 bases, with 4 bases between. CDR1 and CDR2 from the germline V gene are SGHDT and YYEEEE. The CDR3 is 11 amino acids. CDR3: CASVMNTEAFF. The DNA of the CDR3 is TGTGCCAGCGTTATGAACACTGAAGCTTTCTTT.

The V and J genes are TRBV2 and TRBJ1-1; 7 nucleotides match TRBD1. The J segment lost 4 bases and the V segment lost 6 bases, leaving 8 bases of the junction unmatched. Germline V CDR1 and CDR2: SNHLY, FYNNEI. The CDR3 extends over 14 amino acids. The CDR3 region has the DNA TGTGCCAGCAGGGACAGGTCGGAGGTCACTGAAGCTTTCTTT. As protein: CASRDRSEVTEAFF.

The chain combines TRBV3-1 (or the pseudogene TRBV3-2) with TRBJ1-4, with D maybe TRBD1 (6 bases). The CDR3 consists of 16 residues. V was clipped by 1 base and J by 6 bases, with 15 bases between them. Germline CDR1 is LGHDT and CDR2 is YNNKEL (reference sequence). CDR3 residues: CASSQARQASYEKLFF. The DNA for the CDR3 is TGTGCCAGCAGCCAAGCGAGACAGGCCAGTTATGAAAAACTGTTTTTT.

The J gene is TRBJ2-2, the V gene TRBV28; D possibly corresponds to TRBD1 (6 bases). CDR3 size: 14 residues. Germline lookup yields CDR1 MDHEN and CDR2 SYDVKM. Trimming shortened V by 7 bases and J by 6 bases, and 15 bases separated the two germline ends. CDR3 DNA sequence: TGTGCCAGCAAACTTCCAGGGGAATCCGGGGAGCTGTTTTTT. Translating it yields CASKLPGESGELFF.

V gene TRBV5-6 combines with J gene TRBJ2-7; TRBD2 matches at 7 bases. This CDR3 region has 14 residues. Germline V gene sequence: CDR1 SGHDT, CDR2 YYEEEE. V trimming: 0 bases; J trimming: 6 bases; junction bases outside the gene matches: 6. The CDR3 reads CASSLATSVGEQYF. The CDR3 bases are TGTGCCAGCAGCTTGGCTACTAGCGTTGGCGAGCAGTACTTC.

J is TRBJ2-2 and V is TRBV5-1; D is possibly TRBD2 (5 bases). This CDR3 comprises 14 residues. Per germline, CDR1 SGHRS and CDR2 YFSETQ. Trimming stripped 4 bases from V and 6 bases from J, with 13 bases between. CDR3 region: CASSQLGTAGELFF. The CDR3 bases are TGCGCCAGCAGCCAACTAGGAACTGCCGGGGAGCTGTTTTTT.

This clone appeared a single time. This sequence joins TRBV7-2 and TRBJ2-3, with TRBD2 identical over 10 bases. With 8 bases clipped from V and 1 base from J, the junction kept 3 bases outside the gene matches. The length of the CDR3 is 14 residues. Germline loops: CDR1 SGHTA, CDR2 FQGNSA. The CDR3 protein is CASELAGGTDTQYF. The CDR3 nucleotides are TGTGCCAGCGAGCTAGCGGGGGGCACAGATACGCAGTATTTT.

The chain is built from TRBV27 and TRBJ1-2, with D uncertain. Germline-derived CDR1 and CDR2 are MNHEY and SMNVEV (reference sequence). V lost 5 bases to trimming and J lost 6 bases, with 16 bases between them. The CDR3 sequence is 14 residues long. This chain's CDR3 is CASSPRGLLDGYTF. The CDR3 coding sequence is TGTGCCAGCAGTCCCCGTGGACTCCTAGATGGCTACACCTTC.

The chain combines TRBV29-1 with TRBJ2-7, with 9 bases that match TRBD2. CDR1 SQVTM and CDR2 ANQGSEA come from the germline V gene. After removal of 7 bases from V and 1 base from J, the junction contained 5 bases not matched to a gene. There are 13 residues in the CDR3. In nucleotides, the CDR3 is TGCAGCGCCCTTACTAGCGGGTCCTACGAGCAGTACTTC. As protein: CSALTSGSYEQYF.

This clone is a singleton in its sample. V gene TRBV6-2 or TRBV6-3 combines with J gene TRBJ2-2; 8 positions match TRBD2. Per the germline V gene, CDR1 is MNHEY and CDR2 is SVGEGT. The CDR3 is 18 amino acids. Germline trimming cut 2 bases from V and 4 bases from J; bases unmatched to any gene: 12. CDR3 bases: TGTGCCAGCAGTTACCGACTTCTTACTAGCGGTCCCACCGGGGAGCTGTTTTTT. Amino acids: CASSYRLLTSGPTGELFF.

In nucleotides, the CDR3 is TGCAGCGTTTCGGGACAGGGGAGGTACGAGCAGTACTTC. This translates into CSVSGQGRYEQYF. This rearrangement joins TRBV29-1 to TRBJ2-7; TRBD1 aligns across 10 bases. Per the germline V gene, CDR1 is SQVTM and CDR2 is ANQGSEA. Germline trimming cut 5 bases from V and 4 bases from J; bases unmatched to any gene: 5. The CDR3 is 13 amino acids.

The chain uses TRBV5-1 and TRBJ2-3; 16 nucleotides match TRBD2. Germline V gene lookup returns CDR1 SGHRS and CDR2 YFSETQ. V dropped 4 bases and J dropped 6; count of bases not matched to a gene: 17. CDR3 length: 20 residues. The CDR3 loop is CASSPGTSGGAFHLTDTQYF. CDR3 nucleotides: TGCGCCAGCAGCCCCGGGACTAGCGGGGGGGCCTTTCACCTTACGGATACGCAGTATTTT.

The chain joins TRBV3-1 (or the pseudogene TRBV3-2) to TRBJ2-1, with 11 nucleotides matching TRBD2. The CDR3 consists of 14 residues. Germline CDR1 is LGHDT and CDR2 is YNNKEL (reference sequence). With 6 bases clipped from V and 6 bases from J, the junction kept 4 bases outside the gene matches. The CDR3 sequence is CASRLSGGANEQFF. CDR3 bases: TGTGCCAGCAGACTTAGCGGGGGGGCCAATGAGCAGTTCTTC.

This clone has more than one count but fewer than ten. The V call is TRBV5-5, the J call TRBJ1-2; 8 bases map to TRBD1. Germline V gene sequence: CDR1 SGHKS, CDR2 YYEKEE (reference sequence). This CDR3 is 14 amino acids long. Trimming took 1 base from V and 5 from J; bases not matched to a gene: 4. The DNA of the CDR3 is TGTGCCAGCAGCTTGTCACAGGGGGGATATGGCTACACCTTC. Protein product: CASSLSQGGYGYTF.